Reported below is one TCR beta chain. Antigen specificity is unknown. This entry belongs to a study of T cell repertoires in cytomegalovirus infection. Overall study context: Recently identified HLA-C-restricted and well-studied HLA-B-restricted CMV epitopes were used. Based on public TCR beta signatures, there were indications of CMV infection and of a matching HLA type.

MiXCR was run by TCRdb on the reads, yielding one entry per CDR3 protein. The sample holds just over 450,000 distinct CDR3 sequences; approximately 40% are singletons and the top ten take 40% to 50%. Trimming stripped 5 bases from V and 4 bases from J, with 9 bases between. The germline V gene has CDR1 SGHVS and CDR2 FQNEAQ. There are 13 residues in the CDR3. Study conclusions and caveats: CMV-specific TCR beta clonotypes restricted by HLA-C were the ones dominating the ex vivo response.

This clonotype was obtained from a human donor in good health (CMV status not recorded). Some clones in this sample may be carry-over from other donors' samples. The gene calls are TRBV7-8 and TRBJ1-5; the D is unclear. This specimen was cultured PBMCs, taken from culture after CMV antigen stimulation. For the CDR3, the DNA is TGTGCCAGCAGCCAATCTGAGAATCAGCCCCAGCATTTT. As protein: CASSQSENQPQHF.